Described below is a single T cell receptor (beta chain) sequence and its context. This specimen belongs to a study of CD8 T cells in Susac syndrome. Trimming took 3 bases from V and 0 from J, leaving 8 bases between them. This CDR3 is built from 14 residues. A quantity of about 0.5 to 1 ug RNA underwent reverse transcription using random hexamers. One entry per CDR3 protein, called by TCRdb with MiXCR from the immunoSEQ multiplex PCR reads. The sample consists of roughly 130,000 distinct CDR3 sequences, roughly 94% of them appearing once. Material for sequencing was CD8+ T cells from PBMCs. The TCR originated in a human donor with Susac syndrome. V and J are TRBV12-3 or TRBV12-4 and TRBJ1-2; D possibly corresponds to TRBD1 (6 bases). DNA for the CDR3: TGTGCCAGCAGTTTGGACAGCACTAACTATGGCTACACCTTC. As protein: CASSLDSTNYGYTF.